This entry describes one T cell receptor (beta chain). This clone's antigen is unknown. Per-base qualities were not stored, and no clone one base away is much larger. The CDR3 regions of human TCRbeta chains were analyzed by immunosequencing. The study's own analysis went as follows. Repertoire TCRs were matched against a reference library of SARS-CoV-2-specific TCRs generated with the MIRA antigen-specificity platform. Breadth was defined as the fraction of unique TCRs that were SARS-CoV-2-associated, and depth was defined as the fraction of total T cells that were SARS-CoV-2-associated. Using the MIRA data, each spike-specific TCR was mapped to the spike region that the TCR reacts to and placed in a CD4 or CD8 class. Log10-transformed breadth and depth values were compared by one-way ANOVA with Sidak's multiple comparisons tests. TCRdb mirrors the immuneACCESS table, restricted to in-frame sequences. Some clones are absent from its copies; in checked studies, under half trace to an unresolved V gene, and the reason for the others is unknown. Clone size and the V and J calls come from that table; the DNA yielded D and trimming. The sample table lists some 170,000 clones, roughly 89% of them with a count of one. Of the sample, 1.5% to 2% is held by the ten largest clones.

Explained via the paper, the time point label denotes: baseline before first vaccination. Vaccinee samples were obtained from the UK trials COV001 and COV002, which included a single-blind randomized controlled phase 2/3 trial of AZD1222 (ChAdOx1 nCoV-19) in healthy adults. Trial participant PBMC samples were collected at day 0 and day 28 after the second dose for TCRbeta chain sequencing. The germline V gene yields KGHSH for CDR1 and LQKENI for CDR2. The CDR3, from cysteine to phenylalanine, totals 14 residues. Only the CDR3 DNA is retained, 42 bases long and in frame from the first base. V is clipped by 3 bases and J by 3 bases, and the sequence between their germline boundaries is 11 bases long. This sample was taken from a study of T cell responses to AZD1222 COVID-19 vaccine (TCRdb year 2021). General notes on the study: AZD1222 recipients with second doses at about 4 weeks or about 12 weeks were pooled, because spike-specific TCR depth and breadth did not differ between schedules. Trial participants were enrolled by age into subgroups of 18-55, 56-69 and 70-plus years, and roughly 160, 29 and 62 TCR-sequenced participants, respectively, were included in these subgroups. A total of approximately 240 trial participants underwent TCR sequencing, of whom about 200 received two doses of AZD1222 and about 25 received two doses of the MenACWY control vaccine. Summary of the overall study and its limitations: Epitopes outside the regions mutated in the B.1.351 and B.1.1.7 variants were reportedly recognized by nearly half of the unique spike-specific TCRs. Conclusions about previously exposed vaccinees are limited, since just six AZD1222 recipients were seropositive for SARS-CoV-2 at baseline. The whole spike protein was spanned by vaccine-associated CD4 TCRs, and dominant responses were seen in regions 160-218 and 743-854. A significant rise in spike-specific TCR breadth and depth was observed after two AZD1222 doses relative to day 0 and relative to MenACWY recipients. No day 14 peak-response samples were available, so repertoires were characterized only after the peak T cell response. The 56-69-year group was small, and its depth increase did not reach significance, likely because of low power. Most participants were white British and females outnumbered males, and the authors suggested that clonal diversity may have been underestimated.

The receptor's source is an adult in good health. Sequencing used peripheral blood, obtained on day 0 of AZD1222 vaccination. The receptor chain draws on TRBV18 and TRBJ1-1, with TRBD1 perhaps the D gene, on 5 matching bases. The bases read TGTGCCAGCTCACCCCGGGGCCTCGACACTGAAGCTTTCTTT. This translates into CASSPRGLDTEAFF.